What follows are 19 T cell receptor beta chains derived from one specimen sequenced in a study of T cells in Graves' hyperthyroidism and ophthalmopathy. RNA transcripts served as the template for amplifying TCR beta CDR3 regions. The HTBI primer set drove a first-round RT-PCR of the TCR CDR3. Each CDR3 protein gets one entry after TCRdb re-called the multiplex PCR reads with MiXCR. Of fewer than 650,000 distinct CDR3 sequences in the sample, 13% to 15% were seen once. Source material: blood. The source is a woman between 18 and 29 years old with Graves' ophthalmopathy.

This clonotype was observed at least ten times. The chain carries TRBV7-9 and TRBJ2-3; possibly TRBD1 for D (6 bases). The V and J ends lost 1 base and 2 bases respectively, with 16 bases between them. CDR1 is SEHNR, CDR2 FQNEAQ, per germline (reference sequence). The CDR3 covers 17 residues. For the CDR3, the DNA is TGTGCCAGCAGCTTAGTTTTGGGGCAGGGGATCACAGATACGCAGTATTTT. Translation gives CASSLVLGQGITDTQYF.

The chain joins TRBV5-8 to TRBJ2-3; D is possibly TRBD2 (5 bases). Germline lookup yields CDR1 SGHTS and CDR2 YDEGEE. This CDR3 has 14 amino acids. The ends were cut back, 6 bases at V and 1 base at J, with 12 bases in the middle. Here the CDR3 reads CASTRDSGTDTQYF. CDR3 nucleotides: TGTGCCAGCACCCGGGATAGCGGCACAGATACGCAGTATTTT.

This clonotype was seen ten or more times. The chain has TRBV12-3 or TRBV12-4 and TRBJ2-7; D is unresolved. The CDR3 contains 13 residues. Trimming took off 5 bases at V and 2 bases at J, with 10 bases between the two ends. CDR3 residues: CASSPAVTYEQYF. The CDR3 DNA sequence: TGTGCCAGCAGTCCGGCCGTGACCTACGAGCAGTACTTC.

About this clonotype: The junction and the germline gene differ at one end; a read error may be behind it. V gene TRBV12-3 or TRBV12-4 combines with J gene TRBJ2-2; unclear D gene. This CDR3 comprises 14 residues. The CDR3 nucleotides are TGTGCCAGCAGTTTAAGGCACGCCCGAGGCTCTATCCTTTTT. Translation: CASSLRHARGSILF.

The genes are TRBV6-2 or TRBV6-3 and TRBJ2-6; 7 bases agree with TRBD1. The length of the CDR3 is 17 residues. With V trimmed by 7 bases and J by 0 bases, 9 bases remained unmatched. CDR1 and CDR2 (germline): MNHEY, SVGEGT. CDR3 DNA: TGTGCCAGCAAACAGGGGACAGCGAACTCTGGGGCCAACGTCCTGACTTTC. It is translated as CASKQGTANSGANVLTF.

Many counts were recorded for this clonotype. The chain joins TRBV12-3 or TRBV12-4 to TRBJ2-7; 15 bases align to TRBD2. This CDR3 has 17 residues. V lost 6 bases, J lost 0 bases, and 6 bases stayed unmatched. As DNA, the CDR3 is TGTGCCAGCAGCACGGGACTAGCGGGAGGTACCTCCTACGAGCAGTACTTC. Its translation is CASSTGLAGGTSYEQYF.

This clonotype was found many times. The chain combines TRBV28 with TRBJ1-5; D uncertain. The CDR3 is 14 amino acids. V was clipped by 2 bases and J by 1 base, with 6 bases between them. The germline gives CDR1 MDHEN, CDR2 SYDVKM. The CDR3 loop is CASSLTVSNQPQHF. In DNA, the CDR3 is TGTGCCAGCAGTTTAACGGTGAGCAATCAGCCCCAGCATTTT. The full variable domain, in which reference TRBV28 and TRBJ1-5 provide the parts outside the CDR3, is DVKVTQSSRYLVKRTGEKVFLECVQDMDHENMFWYRQDPGLGLRLIYFSYDVKMKEKGDIPEGYSVSREKKERFSLILESASTNQTSMYLCASSLTVSNQPQHFGDGTRLSIL.

This clonotype was found many times. The chain has TRBV20-1 and TRBJ2-2; D not resolved. This CDR3 region has 13 residues. V was trimmed by 4 bases and J by 0 bases, leaving 6 bases between them. The germline V gene has CDR1 DFQATT and CDR2 SNEGSKA (reference sequence). CDR3 region: CSAKTPNTGELFF. The DNA of the CDR3 is TGCAGTGCTAAGACTCCGAACACCGGGGAGCTGTTTTTT.

This clonotype was observed many times. V and J are TRBV5-1 and TRBJ1-4; D unclear. V was trimmed by 0 bases and J by 4 bases, leaving 10 bases between them. Germline V gene data show CDR1 as SGHRS and CDR2 as YFSETQ. This CDR3 spans 15 amino acids. As DNA, the CDR3 is TGCGCCAGCAGCTTGGGGTCGGCCTTTAATGAAAAACTGTTTTTT. Residues: CASSLGSAFNEKLFF.

This clonotype was recorded many times. The chain links TRBV11-2 to TRBJ1-6; TRBD1 is a possible D gene (6 bases). V was clipped by 2 bases and J by 7 bases, with 12 bases between them. Germline CDR1 is SGHAT and CDR2 is FQNNGV. The CDR3 spans 15 residues. The CDR3 DNA is TGTGCCAGCAGCTTAAAGGGGCAGGGGAATTCACCCCTCCACTTT. Protein sequence: CASSLKGQGNSPLHF.

The rearrangement links TRBV6-1 to TRBJ1-4; no clear D gene. V was clipped by 2 bases and J by 7 bases, with 8 bases between them. The length of the CDR3 is 13 residues. Germline CDR1 and CDR2: MNHNS and SASEGT. In DNA, the CDR3 is TGTGCCAGCAGTGAAATAGTCGGTGAAAAACTGTTTTTT. Its translation: CASSEIVGEKLFF.

This clonotype was observed a handful of times. The CDR3 sequence: CAWTPPDPNNSPLHF. The DNA for the CDR3 is TGTGCCTGGACCCCGCCGGACCCAAATAATTCACCCCTCCACTTT. V usage is TRBV30 and J usage is TRBJ1-6, with D uncertain. Trimming removed 4 bases at V and 5 bases at J, with 15 bases between. The CDR3 contains 15 residues. Germline V CDR1 and CDR2: GTSNPN, SVGIG (reference sequence).

This clonotype occurred many times. This chain joins TRBV27 and TRBJ2-3, with D uncertain. Trimming pared 3 bases from V and 3 bases from J, leaving 7 bases between. Germline loops: CDR1 MNHEY, CDR2 SMNVEV (reference sequence). This CDR3 contains 13 residues. This CDR3 is CASSFRKTDTQYF. CDR3 in DNA: TGTGCCAGCAGTTTCAGGAAAACAGATACGCAGTATTTT.

This clonotype was counted at least ten times. CDR3: CASSQTPGLAKPYEQYF. The CDR3 nucleotides are TGTGCCAGCAGCCAGACCCCCGGACTCGCCAAGCCCTACGAGCAGTACTTC. The chain links TRBV6-2 or TRBV6-3 to TRBJ2-7, with a weak D call TRBD2 (5 bases). CDR1 and CDR2 from the germline V gene are MNHEY and SVGEGT. V was cut by 6 bases and J by 2 bases, with 23 bases left in between. The CDR3 runs to 17 residues.

This clonotype was recorded at least ten times. The chain is built from TRBV7-2 and TRBJ2-5, with a possible D match to TRBD2 (6 bases). CDR1 SGHTA and CDR2 FQGNSA come from the germline V gene. The CDR3 spans 14 residues. The V gene lost 5 bases and the J gene lost 4 bases, with 14 bases spanning the gap. The CDR3 region has the DNA TGTGCCAGCAGCGACGGGATGGGGGGAGAGACCCAGTACTTC. It encodes CASSDGMGGETQYF.

This clonotype was detected many times. This chain's CDR3 is CASSLGSYTDTQYF. DNA of the CDR3: TGTGCCAGCAGCTTAGGCAGCTACACAGATACGCAGTATTTT. This chain joins TRBV7-9 and TRBJ2-3; no clear D gene. Germline V lookup: CDR1 SEHNR, CDR2 FQNEAQ (reference sequence). CDR3 length equals 14 residues. Trimming removed 1 base from V and 2 bases from J, with 7 bases in between.

The V gene is TRBV9, the J gene TRBJ2-7; possibly TRBD1 or TRBD2 for D (7 bases each). Trimming stripped 4 bases from V and 4 bases from J, with 18 bases between. This CDR3 region has 15 residues. The germline V gene encodes CDR1 SGDLS and CDR2 YYNGEE. The chain's CDR3 is CASSQDQQGGYEQYF. The DNA of the CDR3 is TGTGCCAGCAGCCAAGATCAGCAGGGGGGGTACGAGCAGTACTTC.

The gene calls are TRBV6-1 and TRBJ1-1; D remains ambiguous. The CDR3 covers 15 residues. Germline V gene lookup returns CDR1 MNHNS and CDR2 SASEGT. With 1 base removed from V and 3 bases from J, the gap between germline ends came to 12 bases. CDR3 residues: CASSEGAGTDTEAFF. As DNA, the CDR3 is TGTGCCAGCAGTGAAGGGGCAGGAACGGACACTGAAGCTTTCTTT.

This clonotype was counted a few times. The chain employs TRBV7-3 and TRBJ2-2; no definite D call. The CDR3 extends over 16 amino acids. CDR1 SGHTA and CDR2 FQGTGA come from the germline V gene. Trimming cost V 1 base and J 0 bases, with 9 bases left between them. The CDR3, as DNA: TGTGCCAGCAGCTTAAGACGGGCAGCGAACACCGGGGAGCTGTTTTTT. Its protein product is CASSLRRAANTGELFF.